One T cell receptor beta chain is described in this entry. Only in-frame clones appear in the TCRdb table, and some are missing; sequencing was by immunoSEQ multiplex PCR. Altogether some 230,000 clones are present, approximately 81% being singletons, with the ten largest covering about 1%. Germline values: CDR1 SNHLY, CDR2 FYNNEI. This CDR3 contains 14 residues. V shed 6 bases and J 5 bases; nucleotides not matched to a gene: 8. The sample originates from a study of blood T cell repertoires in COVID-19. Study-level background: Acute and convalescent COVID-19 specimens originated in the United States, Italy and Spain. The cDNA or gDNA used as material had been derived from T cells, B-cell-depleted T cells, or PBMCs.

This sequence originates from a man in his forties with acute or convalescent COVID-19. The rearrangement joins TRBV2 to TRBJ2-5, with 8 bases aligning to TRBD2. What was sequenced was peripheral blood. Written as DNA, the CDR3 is TGTGCCAGCAGAGTACTAGCGGTCCGGGAGACCCAGTACTTC. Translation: CASRVLAVRETQYF.